This TCR beta chain was captured in a study of cytomegalovirus exposure and HLA in healthy donors. PCR primers comprised 60 Vbeta and 13 Jbeta primers. Only in-frame clones appear in the TCRdb table, and some are missing; sequencing was by immunoSEQ multiplex PCR. The sample has 150,000 to 200,000 clones, more than 65% seen once; the top ten hold 4.7%. Overall study findings and caveats: Researchers had no immune exposure information except CMV serostatus available.

This clone was seen more than once but under ten times. The antigen remains undetermined. Specimen: PBMCs. The sequence was obtained from a man between 18 and 35 years old in good health and CMV-seropositive.

This CDR3 is CASSFELVASGANVLTF. CDR3 DNA sequence: TGTGCCAGCAGCTTTGAGCTGGTCGCCTCTGGGGCCAACGTCCTGACTTTC. The chain joins TRBV5-6 to TRBJ2-6; D remains unclear. Germline lookup yields CDR1 SGHDT and CDR2 YYEEEE. The CDR3 runs 17 residues. Trimming took 2 bases from V and 0 from J, leaving 12 bases between them.